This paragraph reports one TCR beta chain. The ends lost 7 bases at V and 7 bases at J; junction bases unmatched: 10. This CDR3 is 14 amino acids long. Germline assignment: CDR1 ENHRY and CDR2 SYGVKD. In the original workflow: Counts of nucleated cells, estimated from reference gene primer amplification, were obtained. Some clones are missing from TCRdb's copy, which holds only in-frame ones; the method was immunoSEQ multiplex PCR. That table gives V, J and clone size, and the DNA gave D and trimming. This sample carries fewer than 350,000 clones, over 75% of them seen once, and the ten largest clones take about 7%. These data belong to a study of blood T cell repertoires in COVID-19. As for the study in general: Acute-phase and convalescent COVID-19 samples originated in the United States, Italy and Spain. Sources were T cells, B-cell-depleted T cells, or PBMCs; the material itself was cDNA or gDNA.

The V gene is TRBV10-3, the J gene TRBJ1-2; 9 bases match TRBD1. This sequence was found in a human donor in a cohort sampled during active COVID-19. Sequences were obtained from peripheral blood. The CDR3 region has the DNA TGTGCCATCACCCGGACAGGGGAGTTAGGTGGCTACACCTTC. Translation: CAITRTGELGGYTF.